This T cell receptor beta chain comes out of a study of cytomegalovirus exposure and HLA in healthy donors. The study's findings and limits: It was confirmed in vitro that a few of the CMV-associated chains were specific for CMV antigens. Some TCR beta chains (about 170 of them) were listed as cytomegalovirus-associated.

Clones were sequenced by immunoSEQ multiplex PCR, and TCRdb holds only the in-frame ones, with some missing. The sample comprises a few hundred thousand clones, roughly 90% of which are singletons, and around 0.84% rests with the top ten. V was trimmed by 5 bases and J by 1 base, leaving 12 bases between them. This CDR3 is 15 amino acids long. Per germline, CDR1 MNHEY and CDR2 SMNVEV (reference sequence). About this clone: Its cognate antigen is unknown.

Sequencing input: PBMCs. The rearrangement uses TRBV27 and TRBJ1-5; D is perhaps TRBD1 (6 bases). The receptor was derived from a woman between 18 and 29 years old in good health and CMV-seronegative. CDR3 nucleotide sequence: TGTGCCAGCAGTCTACAGGGTCTAAGCAATCAGCCCCAGCATTTT. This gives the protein CASSLQGLSNQPQHF.